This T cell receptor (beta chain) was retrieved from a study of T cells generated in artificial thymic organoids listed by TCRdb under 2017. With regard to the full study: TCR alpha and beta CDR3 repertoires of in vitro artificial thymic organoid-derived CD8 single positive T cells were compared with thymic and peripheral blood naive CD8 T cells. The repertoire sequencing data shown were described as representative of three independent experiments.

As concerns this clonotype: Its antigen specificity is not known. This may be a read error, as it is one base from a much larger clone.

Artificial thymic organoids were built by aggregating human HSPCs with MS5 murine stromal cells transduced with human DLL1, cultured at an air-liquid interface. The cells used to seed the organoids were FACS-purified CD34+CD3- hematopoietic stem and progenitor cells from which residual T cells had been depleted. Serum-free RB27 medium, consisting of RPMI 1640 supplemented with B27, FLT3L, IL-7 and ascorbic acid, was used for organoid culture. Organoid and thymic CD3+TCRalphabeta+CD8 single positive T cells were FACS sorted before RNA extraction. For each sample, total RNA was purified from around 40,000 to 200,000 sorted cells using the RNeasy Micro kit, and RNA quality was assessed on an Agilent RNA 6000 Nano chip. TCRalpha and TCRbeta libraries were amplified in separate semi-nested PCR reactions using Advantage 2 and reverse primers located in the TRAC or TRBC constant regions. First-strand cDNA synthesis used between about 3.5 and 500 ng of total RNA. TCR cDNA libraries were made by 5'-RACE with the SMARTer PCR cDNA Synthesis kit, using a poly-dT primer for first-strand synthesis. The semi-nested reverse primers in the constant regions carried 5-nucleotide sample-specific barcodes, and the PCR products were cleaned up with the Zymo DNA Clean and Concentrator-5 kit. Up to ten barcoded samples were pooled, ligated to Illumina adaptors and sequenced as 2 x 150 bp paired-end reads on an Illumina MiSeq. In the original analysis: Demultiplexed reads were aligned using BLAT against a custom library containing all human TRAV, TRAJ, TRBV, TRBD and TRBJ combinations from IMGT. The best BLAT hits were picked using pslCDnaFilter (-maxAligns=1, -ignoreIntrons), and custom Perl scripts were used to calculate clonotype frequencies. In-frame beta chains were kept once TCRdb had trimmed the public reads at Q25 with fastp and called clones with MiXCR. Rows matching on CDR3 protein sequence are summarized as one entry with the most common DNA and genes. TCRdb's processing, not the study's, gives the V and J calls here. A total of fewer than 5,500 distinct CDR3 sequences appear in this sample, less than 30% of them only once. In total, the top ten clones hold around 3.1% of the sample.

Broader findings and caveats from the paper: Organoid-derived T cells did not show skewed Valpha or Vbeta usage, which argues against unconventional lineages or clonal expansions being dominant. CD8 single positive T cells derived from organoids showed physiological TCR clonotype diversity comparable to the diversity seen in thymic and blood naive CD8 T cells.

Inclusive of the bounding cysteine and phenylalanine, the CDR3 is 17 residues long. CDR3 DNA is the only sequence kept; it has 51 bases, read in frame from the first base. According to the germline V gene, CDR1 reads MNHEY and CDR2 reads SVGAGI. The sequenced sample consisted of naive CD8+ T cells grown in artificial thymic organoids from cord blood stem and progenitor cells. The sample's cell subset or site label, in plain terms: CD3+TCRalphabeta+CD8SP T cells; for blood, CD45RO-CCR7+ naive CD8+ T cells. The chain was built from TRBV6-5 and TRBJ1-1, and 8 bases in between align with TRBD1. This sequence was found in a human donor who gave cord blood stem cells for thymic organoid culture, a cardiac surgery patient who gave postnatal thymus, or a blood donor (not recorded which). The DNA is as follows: TGTGCCAGCAGTCCACGACAGGGGCCCTGTTTGAACACTGGAGCTTTCTTT. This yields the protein CASSPRQGPCLNTGAFF.